This T cell receptor beta chain stems from a study of OX40 agonist ivuxolimab in advanced cancers. Study as a whole: The study treated patients with ivuxolimab, an agonistic anti-OX40 (CD134) antibody. Broader study findings: Patients who responded partially at 0.1-3.0 mg/kg showed clonal expansion ranking among the lowest. There were also nonresponders showing low normalized T-cell clonal expansion.

With 11 bases removed from V and 2 bases from J, the gap between germline ends came to 24 bases. The CDR3 contains 16 residues. The germline CDR1 and CDR2 sequences are SEHNR and FQNEAQ (reference sequence). Here immunoSEQ multiplex PCR was the method, and the copy in TCRdb shows in-frame clones only, minus some. The sample has 13,000 or so clones, under 70% seen once. A remark on this clone: Its antigen remains unidentified.

Sampling of blood occurred at baseline, cycle 4 day 1, and cycle 7 day 1. The sample consisted of CD4+ or CD8+ T cells sorted from blood, taken in a trial of the OX40 agonist ivuxolimab. V gene TRBV7-9 combines with J gene TRBJ1-2, with D possibly being TRBD1 (5 bases). This TCR came from an adult with an advanced solid tumor such as melanoma, head and neck, liver or kidney cancer. CDR3: CAFSEDQGSFNYGYTF. The CDR3 bases are TGTGCCTTCTCCGAGGACCAGGGTAGCTTCAACTATGGCTACACCTTC.